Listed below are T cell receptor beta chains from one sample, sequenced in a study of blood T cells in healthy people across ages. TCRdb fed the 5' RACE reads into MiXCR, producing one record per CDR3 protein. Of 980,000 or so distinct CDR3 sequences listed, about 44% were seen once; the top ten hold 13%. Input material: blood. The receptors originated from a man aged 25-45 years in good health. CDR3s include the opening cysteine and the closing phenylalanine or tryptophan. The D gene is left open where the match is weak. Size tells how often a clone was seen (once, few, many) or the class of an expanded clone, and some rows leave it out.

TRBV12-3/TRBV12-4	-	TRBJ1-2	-	CASSSWVIRSNYGYTF	TGTGCCAGCAGTTCCTGGGTCATACGCTCTAACTATGGCTACACCTTC
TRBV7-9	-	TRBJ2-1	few	CASSPSFHEQFF	TGTGCCAGCAGCCCATCGTTCCATGAGCAGTTCTTC
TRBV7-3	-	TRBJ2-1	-	CASSLGTEHYNEQFF	TGTGCCAGCAGCTTAGGGACCGAGCATTACAATGAGCAGTTCTTC
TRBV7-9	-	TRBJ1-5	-	CASSRGGRGDQPQHF	TGTGCCAGCAGCCGAGGGGGGAGAGGGGATCAGCCCCAGCATTTT
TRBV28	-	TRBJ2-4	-	CASSFSVLENHIQYF	TGTGCCAGCAGTTTCTCGGTACTAGAGAATCACATTCAGTACTTC
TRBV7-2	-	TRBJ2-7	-	CASSFVGNPNEQYF	TGTGCCAGCAGCTTCGTGGGGAACCCTAACGAGCAGTACTTC
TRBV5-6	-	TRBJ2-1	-	CASSEGPGSYNEQFF	TGTGCCAGCAGCGAGGGACCGGGATCCTACAATGAGCAGTTCTTC
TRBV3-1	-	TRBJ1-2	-	CASRLEPYGYTF	TGTGCCAGCAGGCTCGAGCCATATGGCTACACCTTC
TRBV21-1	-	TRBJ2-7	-	CASSPLGDRVYEQYF	TGTGCCAGCAGCCCCCTTGGGGACAGAGTCTACGAGCAGTACTTC
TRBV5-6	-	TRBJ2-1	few	CASSLADPVNEQFF	TGTGCCAGCAGCTTGGCCGACCCGGTCAATGAGCAGTTCTTC
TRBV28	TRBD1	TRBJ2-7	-	CASTDRVSYEQYF	TGTGCCAGCACAGACAGGGTTTCGTACGAGCAGTACTTC
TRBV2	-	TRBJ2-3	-	CASSVPPADTQYF	TGTGCCAGCAGTGTACCGCCCGCAGATACGCAGTATTTT
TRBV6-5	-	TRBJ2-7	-	CASSYGRGESGWKYF	TGTGCCAGCAGTTACGGAAGGGGGGAAAGTGGGTGGAAGTACTTC
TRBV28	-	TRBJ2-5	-	CASTTASFGETQYF	TGTGCCAGCACGACAGCATCCTTCGGGGAGACCCAGTACTTC
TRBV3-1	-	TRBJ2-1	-	CASSQDGRVEQFF	TGTGCCAGCAGCCAAGACGGTAGGGTGGAGCAGTTCTTC
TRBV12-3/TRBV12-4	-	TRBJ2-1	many	CASSFWQGRHNEQFF	TGTGCCAGCAGTTTTTGGCAGGGGCGACACAATGAGCAGTTCTTC
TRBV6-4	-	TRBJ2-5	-	CASSDQGVRQETQYF	TGTGCCAGCAGTGATCAGGGTGTGAGGCAAGAGACCCAGTACTTC
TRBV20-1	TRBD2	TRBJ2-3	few	CSAPGPGGTDTQYF	TGCAGTGCTCCGGGGCCGGGAGGGACAGATACGCAGTATTTT
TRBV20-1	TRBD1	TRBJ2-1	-	CSAATGGDDNEQFF	TGCAGTGCTGCCACAGGGGGCGACGACAATGAGCAGTTCTTC
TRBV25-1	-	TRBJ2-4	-	CASSDDASTQNIQYF	TGTGCCAGCAGTGATGACGCCTCTACGCAAAACATTCAGTACTTC
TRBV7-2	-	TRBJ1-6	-	CASSLFGIRPGNNSPLHF	TGTGCCAGCAGCTTATTTGGTATTCGGCCAGGGAACAATTCACCCCTCCACTTT
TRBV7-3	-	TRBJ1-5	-	CASSPAHNQPQHF	TGTGCCAGCAGTCCCGCACACAATCAGCCCCAGCATTTT
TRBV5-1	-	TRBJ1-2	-	CASSYGEVYGYTF	TGCGCCAGCAGTTATGGGGAGGTATATGGCTACACCTTC
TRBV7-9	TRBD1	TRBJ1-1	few	CASSLTGADLNTEAFF	TGTGCCAGCAGCTTGACAGGGGCGGATTTGAACACTGAAGCTTTCTTT